This TCR beta chain was sequenced during a study of identical twins. The length of the CDR3 is 13 residues. V was cut by 2 bases and J by 4 bases, with 6 bases left in between. CDR1 and CDR2 from the germline V gene are MNHEY and SVGAGI. One entry per CDR3 protein, called by TCRdb with MiXCR from the 5' RACE reads. The repertoire holds about 890,000 distinct CDR3 sequences, with around an eighth as singletons. This clonotype was recorded a few times. No antigen is known for it. Study-wide results and limits: Whereas memory repertoires showed no such difference, abundant cord blood beta clonotypes carried fewer insertions.

In addition, the sample was reused for a study of yellow fever vaccine responses in identical twins.

The source of this sequence is a woman aged 18-29 years in good health. The sequenced sample consisted of PBMCs. J is TRBJ1-5 and V is TRBV6-5; D ambiguous. The CDR3 nucleotides read TGTGCCAGCAGTTACGCGCGGAATCAGCCCCAGCATTTT. Its translation: CASSYARNQPQHF.